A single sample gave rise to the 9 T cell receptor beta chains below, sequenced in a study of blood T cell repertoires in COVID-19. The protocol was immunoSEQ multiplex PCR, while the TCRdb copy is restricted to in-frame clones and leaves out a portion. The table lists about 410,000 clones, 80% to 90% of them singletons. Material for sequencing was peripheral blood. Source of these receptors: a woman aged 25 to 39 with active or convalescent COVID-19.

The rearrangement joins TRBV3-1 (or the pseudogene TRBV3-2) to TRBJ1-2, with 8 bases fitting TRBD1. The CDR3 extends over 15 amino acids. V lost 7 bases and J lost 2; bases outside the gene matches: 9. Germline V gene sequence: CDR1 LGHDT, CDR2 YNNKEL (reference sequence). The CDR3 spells CASTPRDRWNYGYTF. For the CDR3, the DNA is TGTGCCAGCACCCCGCGGGACAGGTGGAACTATGGCTACACCTTC.

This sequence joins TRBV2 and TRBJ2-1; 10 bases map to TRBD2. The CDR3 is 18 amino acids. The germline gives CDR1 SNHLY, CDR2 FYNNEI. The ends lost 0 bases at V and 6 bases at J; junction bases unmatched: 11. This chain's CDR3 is CASSEARWASGSVNEQFF. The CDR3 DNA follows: TGTGCCAGCAGTGAAGCGCGCTGGGCTAGCGGGAGTGTCAATGAGCAGTTCTTC.

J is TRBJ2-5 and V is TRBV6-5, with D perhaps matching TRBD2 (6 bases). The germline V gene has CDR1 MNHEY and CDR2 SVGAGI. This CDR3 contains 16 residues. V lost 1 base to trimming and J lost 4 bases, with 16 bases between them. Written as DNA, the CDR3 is TGTGCCAGCAGTTACTTTGGCGGGGCTGCAACAGAGACCCAGTACTTC. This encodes CASSYFGGAATETQYF.

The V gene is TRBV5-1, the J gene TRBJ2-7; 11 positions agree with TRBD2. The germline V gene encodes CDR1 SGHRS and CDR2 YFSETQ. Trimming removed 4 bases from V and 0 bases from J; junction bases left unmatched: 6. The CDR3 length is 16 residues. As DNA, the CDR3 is TGCGCCAGCAGCGACCACACTAGCGGGAGCTCCTACGAGCAGTACTTC. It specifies CASSDHTSGSSYEQYF.

CDR3 DNA: TGTGCCTGGGACAGGGACTCTGGAAACACCATATATTTT. This translates into CAWDRDSGNTIYF. The chain uses TRBV30 and TRBJ1-3; the match to TRBD1 covers 7 bases. This CDR3 region has 13 residues. CDR1 is GTSNPN and CDR2 is SVGIG in the germline V gene (reference sequence). Trimming cost V 5 bases and J 0 bases; bases outside gene matches: 1.

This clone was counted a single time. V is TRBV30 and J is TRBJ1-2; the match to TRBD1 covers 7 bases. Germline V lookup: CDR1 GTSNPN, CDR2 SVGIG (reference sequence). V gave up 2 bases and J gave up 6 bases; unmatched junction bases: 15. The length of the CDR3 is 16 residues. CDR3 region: CAWSLTLQGKKDGYTF. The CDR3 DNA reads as TGTGCCTGGAGTCTAACCCTACAGGGGAAAAAGGATGGCTACACCTTC.

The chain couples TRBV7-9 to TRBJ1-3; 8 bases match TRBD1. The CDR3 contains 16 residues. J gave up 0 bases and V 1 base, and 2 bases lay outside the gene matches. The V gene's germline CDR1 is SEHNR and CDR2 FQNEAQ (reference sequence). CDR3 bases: TGTGCCAGCAGCTTAGGGACAGGGACCTCTGGAAACACCATATATTTT. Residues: CASSLGTGTSGNTIYF.

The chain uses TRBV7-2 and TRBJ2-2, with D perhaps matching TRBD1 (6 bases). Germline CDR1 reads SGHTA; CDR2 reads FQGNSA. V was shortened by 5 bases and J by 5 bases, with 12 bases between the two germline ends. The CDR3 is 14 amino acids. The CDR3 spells CASSLPTGTGELFF. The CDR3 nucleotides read TGTGCCAGCAGCCTACCCACAGGGACCGGGGAGCTGTTTTTT. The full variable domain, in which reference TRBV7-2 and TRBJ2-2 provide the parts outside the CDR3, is GAGVSQSPSNKVTEKGKDVELRCDPISGHTALYWYRQSLGQGLEFLIYFQGNSAPDKSGLPSDRFSAERTGGSVSTLTIQRTQQEDSAVYLCASSLPTGTGELFFGEGSRLTVL.

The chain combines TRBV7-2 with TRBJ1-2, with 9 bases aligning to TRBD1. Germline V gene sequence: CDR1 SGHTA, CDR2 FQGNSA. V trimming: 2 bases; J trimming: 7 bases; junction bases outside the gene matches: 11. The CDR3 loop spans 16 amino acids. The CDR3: CASSLQEQGASGGYTF. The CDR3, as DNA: TGTGCCAGCAGCTTACAAGAACAGGGGGCGTCGGGTGGCTACACCTTC. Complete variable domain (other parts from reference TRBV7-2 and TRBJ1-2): GAGVSQSPSNKVTEKGKDVELRCDPISGHTALYWYRQSLGQGLEFLIYFQGNSAPDKSGLPSDRFSAERTGGSVSTLTIQRTQQEDSAVYLCASSLQEQGASGGYTFGSGTRLTVV.